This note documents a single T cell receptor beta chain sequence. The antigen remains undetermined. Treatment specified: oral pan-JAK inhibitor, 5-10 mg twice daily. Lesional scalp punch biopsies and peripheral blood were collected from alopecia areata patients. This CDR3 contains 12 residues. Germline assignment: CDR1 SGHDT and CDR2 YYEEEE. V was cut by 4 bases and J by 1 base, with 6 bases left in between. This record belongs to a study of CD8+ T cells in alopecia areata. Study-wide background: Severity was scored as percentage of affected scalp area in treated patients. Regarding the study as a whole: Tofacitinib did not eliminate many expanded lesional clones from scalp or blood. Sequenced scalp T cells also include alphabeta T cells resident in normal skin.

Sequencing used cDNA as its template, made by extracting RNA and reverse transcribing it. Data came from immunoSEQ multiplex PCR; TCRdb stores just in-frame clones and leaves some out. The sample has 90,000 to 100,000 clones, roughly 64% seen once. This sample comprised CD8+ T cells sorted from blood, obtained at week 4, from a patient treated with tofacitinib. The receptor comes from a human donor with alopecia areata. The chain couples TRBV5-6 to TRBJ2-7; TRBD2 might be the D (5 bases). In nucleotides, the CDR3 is TGTGCCAGCAGCAGGGAGTCCTACGAGCAGTACTTC. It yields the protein CASSRESYEQYF.